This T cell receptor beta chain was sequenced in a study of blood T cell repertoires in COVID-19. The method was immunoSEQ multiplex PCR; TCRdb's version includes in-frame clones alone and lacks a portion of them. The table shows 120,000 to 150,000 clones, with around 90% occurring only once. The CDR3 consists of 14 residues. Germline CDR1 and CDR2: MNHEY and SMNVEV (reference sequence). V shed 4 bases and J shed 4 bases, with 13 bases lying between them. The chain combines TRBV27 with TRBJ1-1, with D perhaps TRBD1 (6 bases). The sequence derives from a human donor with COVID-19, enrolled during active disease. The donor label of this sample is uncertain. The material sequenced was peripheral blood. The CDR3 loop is CASSSHRDGTEAFF. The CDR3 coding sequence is TGTGCCAGCAGTTCCCACAGGGACGGCACTGAAGCTTTCTTT.